What follows describes a single T cell receptor (beta chain). The target antigen is unknown. This entry is derived from a study of Ad26.COV2.S vaccination and SARS-CoV-2 variants. The wider study: Enrollment placed the donor in the COV1001 Ad26.COV2.S trial arm. Broader study findings: Vaccine and placebo recipients had comparable breadth of non-spike TCRs.

This CDR3 has 13 residues. Trimming took 0 bases from V and 7 from J, leaving 9 bases between them. CDR1 and CDR2 (germline): LNHDA, SQIVND (reference sequence). This sample's treatment: around 19 received Ad26.COV2.S at low or high dose, single or two shots; several received placebo; per-sample allocation not given. At day 63 after the first vaccine or placebo injection, samples were drawn. The assay was immunoSEQ multiplex PCR, and TCRdb's table has in-frame clones only and misses some. The sample has approximately 250,000 clones; around 88% are singletons. The V and J genes are TRBV19 and TRBJ2-5, with D unresolved. The TCR originated in a person aged 18-65 years who received the Ad26.COV2.S COVID-19 vaccine or a placebo. The starting material was peripheral blood, obtained in a trial of Ad26.COV2.S vaccine versus placebo. CDR3 residues: CASSIDPHGTQYF. Here the CDR3 DNA reads TGTGCCAGTAGTATAGACCCCCACGGGACCCAGTACTTC.